This passage covers 21 T cell receptor beta chains from one sample sequenced in a study of lymphopenia after photon versus proton radiotherapy (dated 2019 in TCRdb). The library was built by means of the immunoSEQ multiplex PCR assay. TCRdb retrieved this table from immuneACCESS and kept in-frame rearrangements only. Not all clones are present; in checked studies, unresolved V genes account for under half, and no reason is known for the remainder. In all, the sample holds over 50,000 clones, and more than 75% of those were seen once. In total, the top ten clones hold approximately 2.4% of the sample. This material consisted of peripheral blood, taken from a patient treated with photon-based radiotherapy. The origin of the receptors is a man aged 35-49 years with gastric cancer.

The chain combines TRBV7-6 with TRBJ2-1; D perhaps matches TRBD1 (5 bases). Germline-derived CDR1 and CDR2 are SGHVS and FNYEAQ. Trimming pared 0 bases from V and 8 bases from J, leaving 14 bases between. The CDR3 runs 15 residues. The chain's CDR3 is CASSLAGVLGDEQFF. DNA for the CDR3: TGTGCCAGCAGCTTAGCTGGGGTGCTAGGGGATGAGCAGTTCTTC.

This chain links TRBV9 with TRBJ1-2, with D tentatively TRBD1 (5 bases). Germline V gene lookup returns CDR1 SGDLS and CDR2 YYNGEE. The CDR3 length is 16 residues. Between the trimmed V and J ends, which lost 3 bases and 3 bases, there was a span of 18 bases. CDR3 nucleotide sequence: TGTGCCAGCAGCGAACACGGACACCTCGCCGACTATGGCTACACCTTC. This encodes CASSEHGHLADYGYTF. The whole variable domain, filled in from reference TRBV9 and TRBJ1-2, reads DSGVTQTPKHLITATGQRVTLRCSPRSGDLSVYWYQQSLDQGLQFLIQYYNGEERAKGNILERFSAQQFPDLHSELNLSSLELGDSALYFCASSEHGHLADYGYTFGSGTRLTVV.

V usage is TRBV5-6 and J usage is TRBJ1-6; no firm D call. V lost 4 bases and J lost 9, with 14 bases in between. The germline gives CDR1 SGHDT, CDR2 YYEEEE. This CDR3 is built from 14 residues. CDR3 coding DNA: TGTGCCAGCAGCACGACGGCAAACAGTTCACCCCTCCACTTT. Amino acid sequence: CASSTTANSSPLHF.

V and J are TRBV11-2 and TRBJ2-6, with unresolved D. Trimming cost V 7 bases and J 4 bases, with 11 bases left between them. Germline V gene lookup returns CDR1 SGHAT and CDR2 FQNNGV. The CDR3 has 14 residues. The CDR3 DNA reads as TGTGCCAGCACCCCTGTGCGCGGGGCCAACGTCCTGACTTTC. It encodes CASTPVRGANVLTF.

The chain carries TRBV7-8 and TRBJ1-2, with 7 nucleotides matching TRBD1. This CDR3 spans 14 amino acids. Germline V lookup: CDR1 SGHVS, CDR2 FQNEAQ. With 6 bases clipped from V and 3 bases from J, the junction kept 7 bases outside the gene matches. This CDR3 is CASRPQGSDYGYTF. CDR3 in DNA: TGTGCCAGCAGGCCACAGGGGTCCGACTATGGCTACACCTTC.

The CDR3 region is CASSPRDRASYTF. The DNA of the CDR3 is TGTGCCAGCTCACCCCGGGACAGGGCGAGCTACACCTTC. The rearrangement links TRBV18 to TRBJ1-2; 9 positions agree with TRBD1. CDR1 is KGHSH, CDR2 LQKENI, per germline. CDR3 length: 13 amino acids. V lost 3 bases, J lost 9 bases, and 5 bases stayed unmatched.

The chain uses TRBV5-1 and TRBJ1-2, with a tentative D call TRBD1 (5 bases). Germline V CDR1 and CDR2: SGHRS, YFSETQ. CDR3 length equals 16 residues. V was pared by 4 bases and J by 4 bases, with 20 bases between. The CDR3 DNA reads TGCGCCAGCAGCCAAGCCGGGACCCCCAAAGGCTATGGCTACACCTTC. This gives the protein CASSQAGTPKGYGYTF.

The CDR3 region is CASRVQGPSTDTQYF. In nucleotides, the CDR3 is TGTGCCAGCAGAGTACAGGGCCCAAGCACAGATACGCAGTATTTT. J is TRBJ2-3 and V is TRBV2, with D possibly TRBD1 on 6 matching bases. The CDR3 length is 15 residues. Germline-derived CDR1 and CDR2 are SNHLY and FYNNEI. Trimming shortened V by 6 bases and J by 0 bases, and 13 bases separated the two germline ends.

This sequence joins TRBV6-5 and TRBJ2-1; possibly TRBD1 for D (6 bases). The germline V gene has CDR1 MNHEY and CDR2 SVGAGI. The CDR3 sequence is 15 residues long. Trimming shortened V by 6 bases and J by 6 bases, and 18 bases separated the two germline ends. CDR3 nucleotides: TGTGCCAGCAGCCCCGAGTTGGGGGCGGGCAATGAGCAGTTCTTC. Translating gives CASSPELGAGNEQFF.

The V gene is TRBV4-1, the J gene TRBJ1-3, with D uncertain. V lost 3 bases, J lost 0 bases, and 18 bases lay in between. The CDR3 covers 18 residues. Germline V CDR1 and CDR2: MGHRA, YSYEKL. CDR3 loop: CASSQEGPNGLSGNTIYF. In DNA, the CDR3 is TGCGCCAGCAGCCAGGAAGGCCCCAACGGTCTCTCTGGAAACACCATATATTTT.

This clone occurred a few times. This CDR3 reads CASKHGKATNEKLFF. The DNA of the CDR3 is TGTGCCAGTAAACATGGGAAGGCAACTAATGAAAAACTGTTTTTT. The chain uses TRBV19 and TRBJ1-4, with unresolved D. V was shortened by 7 bases and J by 0 bases, with 12 bases between the two germline ends. The CDR3 sequence is 15 residues long. CDR1 is LNHDA, CDR2 SQIVND, per germline (reference sequence).

This chain links TRBV30 with TRBJ2-3, with D perhaps TRBD1 (6 bases). The CDR3 length is 15 residues. V was trimmed by 3 bases and J by 2 bases, leaving 15 bases between them. The V gene's germline CDR1 is GTSNPN and CDR2 SVGIG (reference sequence). The CDR3 region has the DNA TGTGCCTGGAGCGTACAGGGCTCGAACACAGATACGCAGTATTTT. Translation: CAWSVQGSNTDTQYF.

The chain recombines TRBV19 with TRBJ1-1, with D unclear. Germline V CDR1 and CDR2: LNHDA, SQIVND (reference sequence). Trimming removed 6 bases at V and 1 base at J, with 27 bases between. The CDR3 has 19 residues. CDR3 nucleotide sequence: TGTGCCAGTAGCACCGGCGTTTATGTGTATGGCAGTTCGAACACTGAAGCTTTCTTT. Protein product: CASSTGVYVYGSSNTEAFF.

This chain uses TRBV7-9 with TRBJ2-5; D call uncertain. From germline, CDR1 is SEHNR and CDR2 FQNEAQ (reference sequence). The V and J ends lost 1 base and 1 base respectively, with 16 bases between them. The CDR3 spans 17 residues. The CDR3 is CASSLESRYSIQETQYF. The CDR3, as DNA: TGTGCCAGCAGCTTAGAGTCGCGCTATTCCATCCAAGAGACCCAGTACTTC.

This sequence joins TRBV7-3 and TRBJ2-1; D is perhaps TRBD2 (6 bases). Germline CDR1 and CDR2: SGHTA and FQGTGA. The CDR3 spans 15 residues. With 3 bases removed from V and 5 bases from J, the gap between germline ends came to 14 bases. In DNA form, the CDR3 reads TGTGCCAGCAGCTTTAGCGGAACTCGGAACAATGAGCAGTTCTTC. Its translation is CASSFSGTRNNEQFF.

The gene calls are TRBV5-4 and TRBJ2-5; D unresolved. Germline CDR1 SGHNT, CDR2 YYREEE (reference sequence). Between the trimmed V and J ends, which lost 1 base and 0 bases, there was a span of 7 bases. The CDR3 is 14 residues long. The CDR3 DNA reads TGTGCCAGCAGCTTGAGTTGGGACCAAGAGACCCAGTACTTC. Translated: CASSLSWDQETQYF.

This chain uses TRBV30 with TRBJ1-3; 9 bases fit TRBD1. The CDR3 is made up of 16 amino acids. V lost 0 bases, J lost 0 bases, and 3 bases stayed unmatched. The germline V gene has CDR1 GTSNPN and CDR2 SVGIG (reference sequence). The CDR3 protein is CAWSVQGASSGNTIYF. In DNA, the CDR3 is TGTGCCTGGAGTGTACAGGGGGCGAGCTCTGGAAACACCATATATTTT.

The chain combines TRBV6-1 with TRBJ2-1; D unresolved. Trimming left V 6 bases short and J 3 bases short, with 15 bases between. CDR1 and CDR2 from the germline V gene are MNHNS and SASEGT. CDR3 length: 15 residues. DNA of the CDR3: TGTGCCAGCAGCGAACTCCAGGTTCTCTACAATGAGCAGTTCTTC. Its translation is CASSELQVLYNEQFF.

The chain has TRBV6-4 and TRBJ1-5; D is uncertain. The germline CDR1 and CDR2 sequences are MRHNA and SNTAGT. Trimming pared 7 bases from V and 4 bases from J, leaving 17 bases between. The CDR3 contains 15 residues. This CDR3 is CASKRRHRRNQPQHF. CDR3 in DNA: TGTGCCAGCAAACGAAGACACCGCCGAAATCAGCCCCAGCATTTT.

The chain joins TRBV6-5 to TRBJ1-4, with D possibly matching TRBD1 (5 bases). V shed 5 bases and J shed 8 bases, with 15 bases lying between them. This CDR3 is 14 amino acids long. Germline loops: CDR1 MNHEY, CDR2 SVGAGI. As DNA, the CDR3 is TGTGCCAGCAGTAGGGACGGCGGGGCCGAAAAACTGTTTTTT. This encodes CASSRDGGAEKLFF.

The J gene is TRBJ1-6, the V gene TRBV21-1. TRBV21-1 is a pseudogene segment. The CDR3 is made up of 17 amino acids. Here the CDR3 reads CASSKAVRSSYNSPLHF. The CDR3 DNA is TGTGCCAGCAGCAAAGCGGTACGGAGCTCCTATAATTCACCCCTCCACTTT.